This TCR beta chain appears in the sequencing data of a study of PD-L1 blockade in urothelial cancer. TCRdb's copy holds only in-frame clones and misses some; the assay was immunoSEQ multiplex PCR. Found here are around 53,000 clones, roughly 84% of them singletons; the top ten hold roughly 1.8%. Sample time point: peripheral blood 6 weeks after treatment start. Locally advanced or metastatic urothelial carcinoma affected all patients. J lost 2 bases, V lost 5 bases, and 3 bases had no gene match. Germline V gene data show CDR1 as GTSNPN and CDR2 as SVGIG (reference sequence). The CDR3 is 12 residues long.

This sequence was found in a man in his forties or fifties with urothelial cancer. Source: PBMCs, taken around atezolizumab (anti-PD-L1) treatment. The chain carries TRBV30 and TRBJ2-7; 7 bases fit TRBD1. In DNA form, the CDR3 reads TGTGCCTGGGGCGGACAGGCCTACGAGCAGTACTTC. As protein: CAWGGQAYEQYF.